The rows below give T cell receptor beta chains drawn from one sample of a study of human T cells and chemical hapten exposure. MiXCR was run by TCRdb on the RACE reads, yielding one entry per CDR3 protein. This sample yields 11,000 to 15,000 distinct CDR3 sequences, of which 16% are seen a single time; roughly 6.8% belongs to the top ten. Material: whole blood, obtained in connection with sensitization to the hapten diphenylcyclopropenone (DPC). These TCRs come from a woman in her twenties or thirties with alopecia areata. Some clones in this sample may be carry-over from other donors' samples. Each CDR3 is given with its conserved first and last residue. Fields, in order: V gene, CDR3 protein.

V gene: TRBV14
CDR3 protein: CASSQGWGQGTSTDTQYF

V gene: TRBV3-1
CDR3 protein: CASSQAGGLEEKLFF

V gene: TRBV9
CDR3 protein: CASSVEGNTGELFF

V gene: TRBV6-1
CDR3 protein: CASQTSRIKNIQYF

V gene: TRBV10-3
CDR3 protein: CAISGTDYEQYF

V gene: TRBV30
CDR3 protein: CAWSVGGGGYTF

V gene: TRBV27
CDR3 protein: CASRIGSEQYF

V gene: TRBV29-1
CDR3 protein: CSGGINEQFF

V gene: TRBV4-2
CDR3 protein: CASSQEFLNTGELFF

V gene: TRBV29-1
CDR3 protein: CSVEESFNEQFF

V gene: TRBV20-1
CDR3 protein: CSARGAEKLFF

V gene: TRBV5-8
CDR3 protein: CASSAGTSVSADTQYF

V gene: TRBV3-1
CDR3 protein: CASMPGLATEAFF

V gene: TRBV20-1
CDR3 protein: CSARSPGQVSYEQYF

V gene: TRBV3-1
CDR3 protein: CASSLVDMRSPLHF

V gene: TRBV5-1
CDR3 protein: CASSLTGVETQYF

V gene: TRBV19
CDR3 protein: CASTGMQGRNQPQHF

V gene: TRBV28
CDR3 protein: CASQDTERGYTF

V gene: TRBV10-2
CDR3 protein: CASSEFSLGEKLFF

V gene: TRBV28
CDR3 protein: CASSLGTSAYNEQFF

V gene: TRBV20-1
CDR3 protein: CGQAGVYNTQYF

V gene: TRBV14
CDR3 protein: CASSQEGSTYEQYF

V gene: TRBV7-9
CDR3 protein: CASSGGREDTGELFF

V gene: TRBV6-6
CDR3 protein: CASRNVDSPGSQEQFF

V gene: TRBV21-1
CDR3 protein: CASNYQGKPNYGYTF

V gene: TRBV9
CDR3 protein: CASSAVTGTERETQYF

V gene: TRBV20-1
CDR3 protein: CSARGHENTEAFF

V gene: TRBV2
CDR3 protein: CASSEWDQPQHF

V gene: TRBV20-1
CDR3 protein: CSAGDTGNGGQPQHF

V gene: TRBV6-2/TRBV6-3
CDR3 protein: CASRKGGPGPPNEQFF

V gene: TRBV28
CDR3 protein: CASGDQPQHF

V gene: TRBV29-1
CDR3 protein: CSVDPTGMNTEAFF